The clone carrying this TCR beta chain was seen many times. The V end lost 2 bases, the J end lost 7 bases, and 14 bases lay between the germline ends. The CDR3 is 14 amino acids. This record comes from a study of T cells in Graves' hyperthyroidism and ophthalmopathy. Study context: The blood sample was taken at first diagnosis, before treatment began.

For Graves' hyperthyroidism to be stable, ophthalmopathy could not progress within 18 months. What was amplified from RNA transcripts were TCR beta CDR3 regions. The primer set for the first-round RT-PCR of the TCR CDR3 was HTBI. TCRdb re-derived calls from the multiplex PCR reads in MiXCR, one entry per CDR3 protein. This table holds 350,000 or so distinct CDR3 sequences, about 21% found once. The V call is TRBV12-3 or TRBV12-4, the J call TRBJ2-5, with TRBD1 as a possible D gene (6 bases). The receptor's source is a woman aged 45-60 years with Graves' hyperthyroidism. Sequencing was carried out using blood. CDR3 loop: CASSLSQGMGTQYF. The CDR3 bases are TGTGCCAGCAGTTTATCACAGGGAATGGGGACCCAGTACTTC.